Reported below is one TCR beta chain. The antigen is unknown. A read error may be the cause here, since a much bigger clone is one base away. The sample belongs to a study of tumor-infiltrating lymphocytes in primary liver carcinoma. Unsorted whole blood yielded blood RNA, and germline DNA was extracted as well. A sample of roughly 4.2 milliliters of peripheral blood was taken before surgery. Between the trimmed V and J ends, which lost 7 bases and 1 base, there was a span of 15 bases. Germline V gene sequence: CDR1 MNHEY, CDR2 SVGAGI. The CDR3 contains 15 residues. Study conclusions and caveats: It was in tumors, not blood, that the top-250-clone fraction was significantly higher (p = 0.039).

TCR beta cDNA was reverse-transcribed from about 500 ng of total RNA. The reaction used a constant-region primer and ProtoScript II reverse transcriptase. Slightly modified ARM-PCR, run as three nested multiplex PCR rounds, produced the TCR beta libraries. Two initial PCR rounds of approximately 10 cycles each paired TRBV1-TRBV30 forward primers with a C-beta reverse primer. One entry per CDR3 protein, called by TCRdb with MiXCR from the multiplex PCR reads. Here the sample spans hundreds of thousands of distinct CDR3 sequences, more than 55% being singletons. The genes are TRBV6-5 and TRBJ2-3, with D uncertain. The source of this sequence is a woman in her twenties or thirties with primary liver carcinoma and hepatitis B virus infection. Input material: peripheral blood. The CDR3 sequence is CASTPGRLRTDTQYF. DNA of the CDR3: TGTGCCAGCACCCCAGGTCGGTTGCGCACAGATACGCAGTATTTT.